A single T cell receptor (beta chain) is shown here with its context. In the source study's methods: It was from reference gene primer amplification that nucleated cell counts were estimated. Here immunoSEQ multiplex PCR was the method, and the copy in TCRdb shows in-frame clones only, minus some. Clone size and V and J calls were adopted from that table, with D and trimming inferred from the DNA. The sample yields about 180,000 clones, 80% to 90% seen once. This specimen comes from a study of blood T cell repertoires in COVID-19. Study background: COVID-19 samples, acute and convalescent, were from the United States, Italy and Spain. Sources were T cells, B-cell-depleted T cells, or PBMCs; the material itself was cDNA or gDNA.

Patients at the Seattle site were enrolled during active infection and followed longitudinally. CDR3 size: 14 residues. Germline V gene data show CDR1 as SQVTM and CDR2 as ANQGSEA. Trimming left V 3 bases short and J 3 bases short, with 15 bases between. Sequencing input: peripheral blood. This chain joins TRBV29-1 and TRBJ2-7; possibly TRBD1 for D (6 bases). The sequence was obtained from a woman older than 75 with COVID-19, enrolled during active disease. The chain's CDR3 is CSVEEPGHLYEQYF. The CDR3 DNA reads as TGCAGCGTTGAGGAACCGGGACACCTCTACGAGCAGTACTTC.